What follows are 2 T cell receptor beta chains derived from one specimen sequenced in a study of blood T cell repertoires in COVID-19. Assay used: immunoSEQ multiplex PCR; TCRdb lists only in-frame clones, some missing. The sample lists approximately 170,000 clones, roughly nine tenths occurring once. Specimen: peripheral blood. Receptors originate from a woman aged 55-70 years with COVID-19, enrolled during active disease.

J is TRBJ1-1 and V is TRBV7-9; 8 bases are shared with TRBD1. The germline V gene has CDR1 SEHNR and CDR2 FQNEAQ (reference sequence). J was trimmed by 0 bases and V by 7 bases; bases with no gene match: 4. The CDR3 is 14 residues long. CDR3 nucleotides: TGTGCCAGCACCAAGGACAGGGTGAACACTGAAGCTTTCTTT. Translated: CASTKDRVNTEAFF.

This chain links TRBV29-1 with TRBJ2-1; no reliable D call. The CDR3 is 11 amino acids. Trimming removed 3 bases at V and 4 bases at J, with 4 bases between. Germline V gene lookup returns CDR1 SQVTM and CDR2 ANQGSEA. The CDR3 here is CSVDLYNEQFF. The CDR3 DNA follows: TGCAGCGTTGACCTTTACAATGAGCAGTTCTTC.